This is a list of T cell receptor beta chains from one sample in a study of T-cell reconstitution after alpha-beta-depleted transplantation in children. TCRdb re-derived calls from the PCR reads in MiXCR, one entry per CDR3 protein. The data hold some 200,000 distinct CDR3 sequences, with over 9.5% observed a single time. Sequencing used PBMCs from the stem cell graft donor, obtained from the stem cell graft. These receptors came from a human donor who donated a stem cell graft to a child with SCID. Both conserved end residues are part of each CDR3. The D gene is left open where the match is weak. Size is omitted from some rows. Given values are once, few, many or a class for expanded clones.

>TRBV11-2|many|TRBJ1-1|-
TGTGCCAGCAGCTTAGATGAATCAGTTACTGAAGCTTTCTTT
CASSLDESVTEAFF
>TRBV3-1|many|TRBJ1-2|-
TGTGCCAGCAGCCTCGGAGGGGAAGACTATGGCTACACCTTC
CASSLGGEDYGYTF
>TRBV6-1|-|TRBJ2-7|TRBD1
TGTGCCAGCAGCCACCGGGACAGGGGGTTGTACGAGCAGTACTTC
CASSHRDRGLYEQYF
>TRBV3-1|many|TRBJ1-2|-
TGTGCCAGCAGCCAATATAGGGAGAGGGGCTACACCTTC
CASSQYRERGYTF
>TRBV20-1|few|TRBJ2-1|-
TGCAGTGCTAGAGAAACAGGGTCCTACAATGAGCAGTTCTTC
CSARETGSYNEQFF
>TRBV4-1|many|TRBJ1-5|-
TGCGCCAGCAGCCAAGAAGCGTTCTACAATCAGCCCCAGCATTTT
CASSQEAFYNQPQHF
>TRBV3-1|many|TRBJ1-6|-
TGTGCCAGCAGCCAAGCTGGGAAAGGTGCGTCCTATAATTCACCCCTCCACTTT
CASSQAGKGASYNSPLHF
>TRBV5-1|-|TRBJ2-7|TRBD1
TGCGCCAGCAGCTTGGAGGGACAGGGAAGAGGAATCGAGCAGTACTTC
CASSLEGQGRGIEQYF
>TRBV7-2|many|TRBJ2-7|-
TGTGCCAGCAGCTTAGTAGCGCGGAGTAGTTCCTACGAGCAGTACTTC
CASSLVARSSSYEQYF
>TRBV15|-|TRBJ2-1|TRBD2
TGTGCCACCAGCAGATATACCGGGACTAGCGGGGGTCACAATGAGCAGTTCTTC
CATSRYTGTSGGHNEQFF
>TRBV5-1|many|TRBJ1-2|-
TGCGCCAGCAGCTTGGTGCCCGAAGAGACCTATGGCTACACCTTC
CASSLVPEETYGYTF
>TRBV5-1|-|TRBJ1-1|-
TGCGCCAGCAGCGGAGGGGTCGGCACTGAAGCTTTCTTT
CASSGGVGTEAFF
>TRBV6-2/TRBV6-3|many|TRBJ2-1|-
TGTGCCAGCAGTTTGGGGGGACGCTCCTACAATGAGCAGTTCTTC
CASSLGGRSYNEQFF
>TRBV18|-|TRBJ2-5|-
TGTGCCAGCTCGTCAGACAGAAGGTCAGAGACCCAGTACTTC
CASSSDRRSETQYF
>TRBV4-2|many|TRBJ2-5|TRBD2
TGTGCCAGCAGCCCGGTTCGACTAGCGGGGGGACCCTTGTACCAAGAGACCCAGTACTTC
CASSPVRLAGGPLYQETQYF
>TRBV25-1|many|TRBJ2-7|-
TGTGCCAGCAGTGAATCCCCCTGGACCGATACCTACGAGCAGTACTTC
CASSESPWTDTYEQYF
>TRBV20-1|many|TRBJ2-7|TRBD1
TGCAGTGCTCCCGGGACAGGGGGGAACTACGAGCAGTACTTC
CSAPGTGGNYEQYF
>TRBV5-1|many|TRBJ1-1|TRBD1
TGCGCCAGCAGCCCGGGAGGGACAGAGAACACTGAAGCTTTCTTT
CASSPGGTENTEAFF
>TRBV7-8|many|TRBJ2-1|TRBD2
TGTGCCAGCAGCTTACGACCGGGGGGACACAATGAGCAGTTCTTC
CASSLRPGGHNEQFF
>TRBV7-2|many|TRBJ1-2|-
TGTGCCAGCAGCTTAAAAGGGCAGACAATCGAGGCCTATGGCTACACCTTC
CASSLKGQTIEAYGYTF
>TRBV29-1|many|TRBJ2-3|-
TGCAGCGTGGGGCTCTTTAGCACAGATACGCAGTATTTT
CSVGLFSTDTQYF
>TRBV5-1|many|TRBJ2-7|-
TGCGCCAGCAGCTTGGGGCTCCACAGGGATACCTACGAGCAGTACTTC
CASSLGLHRDTYEQYF
>TRBV29-1|many|TRBJ1-2|-
TGCAGCGTTGGTTTGGGGAAGTTGCAGGGCTACACCTTC
CSVGLGKLQGYTF
>TRBV2|-|TRBJ2-5|TRBD2
TGTGCCAGCAGTGAAGCGCTAGCGGGGGGTCAAGAGACCCAGTACTTC
CASSEALAGGQETQYF
>TRBV5-1|many|TRBJ1-1|-
TGCGCCAGCAGCCCCCCGGCGGGAGACACTGAAGCTTTCTTT
CASSPPAGDTEAFF
>TRBV11-2|many|TRBJ1-6|TRBD1
TGTGCCAGCAGCGAGACAGGGAGTACTTCACCCCTCCACTTT
CASSETGSTSPLHF
>TRBV6-1|many|TRBJ1-2|-
TGTGCCAGCAGGGCATCCTCCTCTAACTATGGCTACACCTTC
CASRASSSNYGYTF
>TRBV20-1|many|TRBJ1-3|TRBD1
TGCAGTGCTAGTTTAGGACAGGAGGCTGACACCATATATTTT
CSASLGQEADTIYF
>TRBV7-2|many|TRBJ2-7|TRBD1
TGTGCCAGCAGGAAGACAGGGGAGGCCTACGAGCAGTACTTC
CASRKTGEAYEQYF
>TRBV19|few|TRBJ2-2|TRBD1
TGTGCCAGTACTCTTACCCGGACAGGGCTTATTATTCCGAACACCGGGGAGCTGTTTTTT
CASTLTRTGLIIPNTGELFF
>TRBV3-1|many|TRBJ1-4|-
TGTGCCAGCAGACGCGGGGCAACTAATGAAAAACTGTTTTTT
CASRRGATNEKLFF
>TRBV4-1|many|TRBJ2-7|TRBD2
TGCGCCAGCAGCCTCCGGGAGGACTACGAGCAGTACTTC
CASSLREDYEQYF
>TRBV29-1|many|TRBJ1-2|TRBD1
TGCAGCGTTGAAACAAGACAGGGGGCCTGGTATGGCTACACCTTC
CSVETRQGAWYGYTF
>TRBV20-1|many|TRBJ1-1|-
TGCAGTGCTAGTCCTTGGGGGGGCACTGAAGCTTTCTTT
CSASPWGGTEAFF
>TRBV11-2|many|TRBJ2-1|-
TGTGCCAGCAGCGAGGACAGATCGAATGAGCAGTTCTTC
CASSEDRSNEQFF
>TRBV5-5|many|TRBJ1-1|TRBD1
TGTGCCAGCAGCTTGGCGACAGGGGAGAACCAAGCTTTCTTT
CASSLATGENQAFF
>TRBV5-1|many|TRBJ2-5|-
TGCGCCAGCGAGTTGTGGGGGCGAGAAGAGACCCAGTACTTC
CASELWGREETQYF
>TRBV5-1|many|TRBJ1-2|-
TGCGCCAGCAGCTTGGCCCCGAATTCGGGGGGGGACTATGGCTACACCTTC
CASSLAPNSGGDYGYTF
>TRBV12-3/TRBV12-4|many|TRBJ2-6|-
TGTGCCAGCAGTACTAGTAGCTCTGGGGCCAACGTCCTGACTTTC
CASSTSSSGANVLTF
>TRBV6-5|many|TRBJ1-5|-
TGTGCCAGCAGTTACGCCCCTAGCAATCAGCCCCAGCATTTT
CASSYAPSNQPQHF
>TRBV12-3/TRBV12-4|many|TRBJ1-5|-
TGTGCCAGCAGTTCGGAGGGCTTTCAGCCCCAGCATTTT
CASSSEGFQPQHF
>TRBV12-3/TRBV12-4|many|TRBJ2-3|-
TGTGCCAGCAGACAGGTCCCTTCGGATACGCAGTATTTT
CASRQVPSDTQYF
>TRBV7-2|many|TRBJ1-5|-
TGTGCCAGCAGCCCGCACCCGAAGGGGGAGTCCCAGCATTTT
CASSPHPKGESQHF
>TRBV10-2|many|TRBJ2-7|-
TGCGCCACCCGACGTGGCTGGACCGATTACGAGCAGTACTTC
CATRRGWTDYEQYF
>TRBV5-1|many|TRBJ2-7|-
TGCGCCAGCGGCCGGGACATGGGGTACGAGCAGTACTTC
CASGRDMGYEQYF
>TRBV7-2|many|TRBJ1-2|-
TGTGCCAGCAGCTTATTAGCTGTGGGCTATGGCTACACCTTC
CASSLLAVGYGYTF
>TRBV9|many|TRBJ2-7|-
TGTGCCAGCAGCGTAGCCGGGGGACCCGACTACGAGCAGTACTTC
CASSVAGGPDYEQYF
>TRBV5-6|many|TRBJ2-3|-
TGTGCCAGCAGCTGGGGACCGGCCGGAGATACGCAGTATTTT
CASSWGPAGDTQYF
>TRBV5-1|many|TRBJ2-5|TRBD2
TGCGCCAGCAGCCGGACTAGCGCTCAAGAGACCCAGTACTTC
CASSRTSAQETQYF
>TRBV20-1|many|TRBJ1-1|-
TGCAGTGCTAGTCCCAGGGCGGGGAGCACTGAAGCTTTCTTT
CSASPRAGSTEAFF
>TRBV15|many|TRBJ1-2|-
TGTGCCACCAGCAGACAGACAGATAACTATGGCTACACCTTC
CATSRQTDNYGYTF
>TRBV11-3|many|TRBJ1-1|-
TGTGCCAGCAGTGAGGACGCCCTATCTGAAGCTTTCTTT
CASSEDALSEAFF
>TRBV5-5|many|TRBJ1-2|TRBD1
TGTGCCAGCAGCTTGGGCGGGACAGGGGCAAACTATGGCTACACCTTC
CASSLGGTGANYGYTF
>TRBV5-5|many|TRBJ1-6|TRBD1
TGTGCCAGCAGCTTATCAGGACAGGGGGCTGTTTCACCCCTCCACTTT
CASSLSGQGAVSPLHF
>TRBV20-1|many|TRBJ1-2|TRBD1
TGCAGTGCTAGAGAATGGGGCGGACGGACAGGGAAAATAGGCGGCTACACCTTC
CSAREWGGRTGKIGGYTF
>TRBV5-1|many|TRBJ1-4|TRBD1
TGCGCCAGCAGCCCTGGGGACAGCTCAACTAATGAAAAACTGTTTTTT
CASSPGDSSTNEKLFF
>TRBV3-1|many|TRBJ1-2|-
TGTGCCAGCAGCCAAGGGGCAGCGAACTATGGCTACACCTTC
CASSQGAANYGYTF
>TRBV29-1|many|TRBJ2-3|TRBD2
TGCAGCGTTGCTCAAGGAGCTAGCGGGGGAAGCACAGATACGCAGTATTTT
CSVAQGASGGSTDTQYF
>TRBV20-1|many|TRBJ2-2|-
TGCAGTGCTAGCTACTCGTTCACCGGGGAGCTGTTTTTT
CSASYSFTGELFF